Below are 7 T cell receptor beta chains sequenced from a single sample in a study of cytomegalovirus exposure and HLA in healthy donors. The PCR used 60 Vbeta and 13 Jbeta primers. Only in-frame clones appear in the TCRdb table, and some are missing; sequencing was by immunoSEQ multiplex PCR. This table has over 150,000 clones, approximately 80% appearing once. The sequenced sample consisted of PBMCs. These receptors were collected from a woman aged 35 to 49 in good health and CMV-seropositive.

The V and J genes are TRBV19 and TRBJ2-7; 9 bases agree with TRBD1. The ends lost 10 bases at V and 3 bases at J; junction bases unmatched: 7. This CDR3 spans 13 amino acids. The germline CDR1 and CDR2 sequences are LNHDA and SQIVND (reference sequence). This CDR3 is CAISPGQGYEQYF. Here the CDR3 DNA reads TGTGCCATCTCGCCGGGACAGGGCTACGAGCAGTACTTC.

The chain is built from TRBV5-6 and TRBJ2-5; 8 nucleotides align to TRBD1. This CDR3 is built from 13 residues. Losses at the gene ends were 4 bases for V and 3 bases for J; bases not matched to a gene: 2. The germline CDR1 and CDR2 sequences are SGHDT and YYEEEE. CDR3 loop: CASSGDRKETQYF. Here the CDR3 DNA reads TGTGCCAGCAGCGGGGACAGGAAAGAGACCCAGTACTTC.

This chain uses TRBV28 with TRBJ2-4, with D possibly matching TRBD1 (6 bases). The CDR3 contains 13 residues. With 3 bases removed from V and 8 bases from J, the gap between germline ends came to 11 bases. Germline V gene sequence: CDR1 MDHEN, CDR2 SYDVKM. As DNA, the CDR3 is TGTGCCAGCAGTTTGGCAGGGGTGGACATTCAGTACTTC. It yields the protein CASSLAGVDIQYF.

J is TRBJ2-1 and V is TRBV5-1; TRBD1 matches at 11 bases. The CDR3 totals 16 residues. CDR1 is SGHRS and CDR2 is YFSETQ in the germline V gene. Trimming at V came to 4 bases and at J to 12 bases, leaving 15 bases not matched to a gene. CDR3 nucleotides: TGCGCCAGCAGCGCAATTGGGACAGGGGGTCCTGAGGTGCAGTTCTTC. Translated: CASSAIGTGGPEVQFF. Full variable domain (missing parts from reference TRBV5-1 and TRBJ2-1): KAGVTQTPRYLIKTRGQQVTLSCSPISGHRSVSWYQQTPGQGLQFLFEYFSETQRNKGNFPGRFSGRQFSNSRSEMNVSTLELGDSALYLCASSAIGTGGPEVQFFGPGTRLTVL.

The V gene is TRBV6-1, the J gene TRBJ2-7; D is uncertain. V was cut by 10 bases and J by 2 bases, with 15 bases left in between. The CDR3 covers 13 residues. Germline CDR1 and CDR2: MNHNS and SASEGT. Written as DNA, the CDR3 is TGTGCCATCCGGAAGGAGATCCCCTACGAGCAGTACTTC. Its protein is CAIRKEIPYEQYF.

The J gene is TRBJ2-1, the V gene TRBV7-2, with TRBD2 matching 13 bases. The CDR3 has 13 amino acids. CDR1 SGHTA and CDR2 FQGNSA come from the germline V gene. Trimming at V came to 6 bases and at J to 7 bases, leaving 0 bases not matched to a gene. CDR3 DNA: TGTGCCAGCAGACTAGCGGGAGGGAATGAGCAGTTCTTC. Residues: CASRLAGGNEQFF.

The genes are TRBV7-9 and TRBJ1-5; TRBD1 agrees at 8 bases. Germline V lookup: CDR1 SEHNR, CDR2 FQNEAQ (reference sequence). Losses at the gene ends were 5 bases for V and 4 bases for J; bases not matched to a gene: 4. CDR3 length: 14 residues. CDR3 region: CASSEDRVNQPQHF. The DNA for the CDR3 is TGTGCCAGCAGCGAGGACAGGGTAAATCAGCCCCAGCATTTT. Complete variable domain (other parts from reference TRBV7-9 and TRBJ1-5): DTGVSQNPRHKITKRGQNVTFRCDPISEHNRLYWYRQTLGQGPEFLTYFQNEAQLEKSRLLSDRFSAERPKGSFSTLEIQRTEQGDSAMYLCASSEDRVNQPQHFGDGTRLSIL.